A selection of T cell receptor beta chains follows, all from one sample in a study of cytomegalovirus exposure and HLA in healthy donors. Here immunoSEQ multiplex PCR was the method, and the copy in TCRdb shows in-frame clones only, minus some. The profile shows 200,000 to 300,000 clones, approximately 87% of them singletons. The sequenced material came from PBMCs. The receptors were gathered from a man aged 18 to 29 in good health and CMV-seronegative. Each CDR3 is given with its conserved first and last residue. D genes are given only for firm matches. Part of the rows lack a size; the others show once, few, many or a class for expanded clones.

v_gene	abundance	j_gene	d_gene	CDR3nt	CDR3aa
TRBV6-1	.	TRBJ2-7	.	TGTGCCAGCAGCCTTAAAGCACAGTGGGAGCAGTACTTC	CASSLKAQWEQYF
TRBV14	.	TRBJ1-1	.	TGTGCCAGCAGCCAAATGGGCTCGGGGACTGAAGCTTTCTTT	CASSQMGSGTEAFF
TRBV7-2	.	TRBJ2-1	TRBD1	TGTGCCAGCAGACAACACGGGACAGGGTACAATGAGCAGTTCTTC	CASRQHGTGYNEQFF
TRBV18	once	TRBJ1-5	.	TGTGCCAGCTCACCAGTGACAGCGTATAGCAATCAGCCCCAGCATTTT	CASSPVTAYSNQPQHF
TRBV19	.	TRBJ1-3	.	TGTGCCAGTAGTATAGGTGCGGTTGGAAACACCATATATTTT	CASSIGAVGNTIYF
TRBV7-9	.	TRBJ2-1	TRBD2	TGTGCCAGCAGCTTTTCAGCGGGAGTAACCTACAATGAGCAGTTCTTC	CASSFSAGVTYNEQFF
TRBV6-1	.	TRBJ2-7	.	TGTGCCAGCAGTGAGTCACGACACAACCTTTACGAGCAGTACTTC	CASSESRHNLYEQYF
TRBV29-1	.	TRBJ2-5	.	TGCAGCGTTGGCTTTAGGGGGGGTTCAGAGACCCAGTACTTC	CSVGFRGGSETQYF
TRBV27	.	TRBJ2-7	.	TGTGCCAGCAGTTTTTTTCCAGGGGACGAGCACGAGCAGTACTTC	CASSFFPGDEHEQYF
TRBV29-1	.	TRBJ1-4	.	TGCAGCGTTACTTCTGCAACTAATGAAAAACTGTTTTTT	CSVTSATNEKLFF